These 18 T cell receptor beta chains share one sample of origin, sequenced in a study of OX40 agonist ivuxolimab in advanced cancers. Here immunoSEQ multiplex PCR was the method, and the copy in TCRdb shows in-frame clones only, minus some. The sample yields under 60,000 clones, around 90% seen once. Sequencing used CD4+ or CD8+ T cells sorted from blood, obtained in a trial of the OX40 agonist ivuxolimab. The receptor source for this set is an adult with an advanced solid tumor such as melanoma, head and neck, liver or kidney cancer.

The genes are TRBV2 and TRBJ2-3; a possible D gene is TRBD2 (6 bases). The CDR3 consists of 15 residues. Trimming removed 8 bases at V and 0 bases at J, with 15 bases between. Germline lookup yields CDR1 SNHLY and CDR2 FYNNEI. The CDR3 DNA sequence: TGTGCCAGCTCGGCGGGGCCCCATAGCACAGATACGCAGTATTTT. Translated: CASSAGPHSTDTQYF.

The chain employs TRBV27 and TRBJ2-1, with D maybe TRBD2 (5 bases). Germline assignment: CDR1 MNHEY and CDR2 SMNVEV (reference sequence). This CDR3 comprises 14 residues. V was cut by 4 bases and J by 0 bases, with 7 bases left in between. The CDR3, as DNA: TGTGCCAGCAGTTCCGCGGGCTCCTACAATGAGCAGTTCTTC. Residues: CASSSAGSYNEQFF.

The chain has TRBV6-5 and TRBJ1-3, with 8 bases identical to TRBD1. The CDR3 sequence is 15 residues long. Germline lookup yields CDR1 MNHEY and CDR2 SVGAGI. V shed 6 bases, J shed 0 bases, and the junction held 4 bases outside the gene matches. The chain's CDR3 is CASRTGAHSGNTIYF. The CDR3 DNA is TGTGCCAGCAGGACAGGGGCCCACTCTGGAAACACCATATATTTT.

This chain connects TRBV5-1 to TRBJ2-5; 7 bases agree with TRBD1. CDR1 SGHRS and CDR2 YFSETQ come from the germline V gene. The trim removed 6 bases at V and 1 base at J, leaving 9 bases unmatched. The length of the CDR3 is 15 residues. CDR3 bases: TGCGCCAGCAACAAACAGGGGAACATCCAAGAGACCCAGTACTTC. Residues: CASNKQGNIQETQYF. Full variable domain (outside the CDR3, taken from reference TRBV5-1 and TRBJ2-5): KAGVTQTPRYLIKTRGQQVTLSCSPISGHRSVSWYQQTPGQGLQFLFEYFSETQRNKGNFPGRFSGRQFSNSRSEMNVSTLELGDSALYLCASNKQGNIQETQYFGPGTRLLVL.

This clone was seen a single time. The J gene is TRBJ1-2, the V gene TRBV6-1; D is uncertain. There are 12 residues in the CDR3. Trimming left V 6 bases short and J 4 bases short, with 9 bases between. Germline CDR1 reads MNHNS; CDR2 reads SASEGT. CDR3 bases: TGTGCCAGCAGGAGGGTTAGCTATGGCTACACCTTC. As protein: CASRRVSYGYTF.

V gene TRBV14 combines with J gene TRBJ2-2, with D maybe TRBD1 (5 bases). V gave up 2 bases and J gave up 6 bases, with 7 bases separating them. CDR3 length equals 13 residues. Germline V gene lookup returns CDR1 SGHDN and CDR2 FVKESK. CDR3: CASSQQGAGELFF. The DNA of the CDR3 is TGTGCCAGCAGCCAACAGGGCGCCGGGGAGCTGTTTTTT.

The CDR3 region has the DNA TGTGCCAGCAGTTACGGGGGCGCGGGAACTGAAGCTTTCTTT. Amino acid sequence: CASSYGGAGTEAFF. This chain links TRBV6-5 with TRBJ1-1, with D possibly TRBD1 on 6 matching bases. Trimming removed 2 bases at V and 5 bases at J, with 12 bases between. The length of the CDR3 is 14 residues. The V gene's germline CDR1 is MNHEY and CDR2 SVGAGI.

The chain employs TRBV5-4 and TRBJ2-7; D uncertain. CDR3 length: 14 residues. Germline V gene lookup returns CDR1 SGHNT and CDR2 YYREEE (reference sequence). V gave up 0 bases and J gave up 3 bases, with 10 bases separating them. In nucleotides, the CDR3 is TGTGCCAGCAGCTTGGCTGCTGGGGACTACGAGCAGTACTTC. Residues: CASSLAAGDYEQYF.

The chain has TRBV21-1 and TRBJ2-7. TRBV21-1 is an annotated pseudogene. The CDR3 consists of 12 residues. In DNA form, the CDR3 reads TGTGCCAGCAGCATGGACGTTTACGAGCAGTACTTC. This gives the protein CASSMDVYEQYF.

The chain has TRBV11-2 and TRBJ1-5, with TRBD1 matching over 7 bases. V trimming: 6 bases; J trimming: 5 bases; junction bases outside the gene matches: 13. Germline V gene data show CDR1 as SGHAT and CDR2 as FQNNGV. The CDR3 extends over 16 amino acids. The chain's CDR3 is CASSPLLQGSDQPQHF. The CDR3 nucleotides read TGTGCCAGCAGTCCGCTGTTACAGGGGTCAGATCAGCCCCAGCATTTT. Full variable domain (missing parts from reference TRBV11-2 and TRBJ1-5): EAGVAQSPRYKIIEKRQSVAFWCNPISGHATLYWYQQILGQGPKLLIQFQNNGVVDDSQLPKDRFSAERLKGVDSTLKIQPAKLEDSAVYLCASSPLLQGSDQPQHFGDGTRLSIL.

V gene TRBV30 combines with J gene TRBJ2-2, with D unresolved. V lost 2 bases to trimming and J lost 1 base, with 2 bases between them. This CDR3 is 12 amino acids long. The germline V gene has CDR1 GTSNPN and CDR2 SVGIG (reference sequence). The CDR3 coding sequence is TGTGCCTGGAGTAAGAACACCGGGGAGCTGTTTTTT. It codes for CAWSKNTGELFF.

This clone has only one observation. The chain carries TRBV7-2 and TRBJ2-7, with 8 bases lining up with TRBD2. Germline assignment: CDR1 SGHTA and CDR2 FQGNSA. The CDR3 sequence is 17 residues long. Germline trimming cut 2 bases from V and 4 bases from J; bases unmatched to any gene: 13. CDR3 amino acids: CASSLTVGSGGAYEQYF. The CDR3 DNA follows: TGTGCCAGCAGCTTAACCGTTGGTTCGGGGGGGGCTTACGAGCAGTACTTC.

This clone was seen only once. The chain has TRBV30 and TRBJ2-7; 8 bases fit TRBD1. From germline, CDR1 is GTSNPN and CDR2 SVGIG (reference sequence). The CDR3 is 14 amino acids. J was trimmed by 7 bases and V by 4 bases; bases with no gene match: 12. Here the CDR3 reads CAWTPKPDRGEQYF. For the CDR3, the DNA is TGTGCCTGGACTCCTAAACCCGACAGGGGAGAGCAGTACTTC.

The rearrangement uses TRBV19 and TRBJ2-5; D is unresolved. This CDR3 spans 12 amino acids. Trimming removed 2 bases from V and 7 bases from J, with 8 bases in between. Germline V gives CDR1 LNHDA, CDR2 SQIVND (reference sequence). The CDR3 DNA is TGTGCCAGTAGTATATGGCCTGGGACCCAGTACTTC. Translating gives CASSIWPGTQYF.

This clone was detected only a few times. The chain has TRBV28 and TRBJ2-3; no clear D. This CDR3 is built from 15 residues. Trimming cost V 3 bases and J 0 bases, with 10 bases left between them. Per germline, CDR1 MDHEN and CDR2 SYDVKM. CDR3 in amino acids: CASSLPPASTDTQYF. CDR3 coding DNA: TGTGCCAGCAGTTTGCCCCCAGCTAGCACAGATACGCAGTATTTT. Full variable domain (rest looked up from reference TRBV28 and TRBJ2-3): DVKVTQSSRYLVKRTGEKVFLECVQDMDHENMFWYRQDPGLGLRLIYFSYDVKMKEKGDIPEGYSVSREKKERFSLILESASTNQTSMYLCASSLPPASTDTQYFGPGTRLTVL.

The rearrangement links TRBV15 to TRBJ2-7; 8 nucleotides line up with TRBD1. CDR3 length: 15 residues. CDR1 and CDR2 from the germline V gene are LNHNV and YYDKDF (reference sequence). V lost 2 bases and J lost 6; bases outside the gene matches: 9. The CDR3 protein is CATSRKGTGRSEQYF. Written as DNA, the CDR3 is TGTGCCACCAGCAGAAAAGGGACAGGTCGGAGCGAGCAGTACTTC.

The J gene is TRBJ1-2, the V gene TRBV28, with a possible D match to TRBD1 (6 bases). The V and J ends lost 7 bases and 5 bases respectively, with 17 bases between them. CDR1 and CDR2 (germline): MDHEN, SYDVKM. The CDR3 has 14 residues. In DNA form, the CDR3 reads TGTGCCAGCATGATCCCAGGGGTGCGGTATGGCTACACCTTC. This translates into CASMIPGVRYGYTF.

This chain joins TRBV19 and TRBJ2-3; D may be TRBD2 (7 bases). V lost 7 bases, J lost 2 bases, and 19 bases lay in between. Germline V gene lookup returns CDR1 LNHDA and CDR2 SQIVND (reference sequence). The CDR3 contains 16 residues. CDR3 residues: CASTSQARGPTDTQYF. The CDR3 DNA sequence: TGTGCCAGTACCTCCCAGGCGCGGGGGCCCACAGATACGCAGTATTTT.